This TCR beta chain was sequenced in a study of low-dose radiotherapy and immunotherapy resistance in tumors. Study information: For Cohort 1, fractions of 0.5 Gy were given every 2 weeks, reaching 6.5 Gy overall. Every two weeks, one day ahead of radiation and immunotherapy, cyclophosphamide 200 mg/m2 was given (intravenously). The regimen for patients comprised intravenous nivolumab 240 mg every two weeks plus intravenous ipilimumab 1 mg/kg every six weeks.

The V and J ends lost 6 bases and 2 bases, in that order; junction bases with no gene match: 7. CDR1 and CDR2 from the germline V gene are MNHEY and SMNVEV (reference sequence). CDR3 size: 17 residues. Time point in this sample: before trial treatment. TRAV- and TRBV-specific primers, spanning alpha and beta chains, primed first-strand cDNA. With a constant-region primer and a V-primer adapter, TCRs were subjected to roughly 18 PCR cycles of amplification. The mRNA which had been isolated was amplified by in vitro transcription. Via MiXCR, TCRdb re-called the reads, giving one row per CDR3 protein. The data hold 75,000 to 95,000 distinct CDR3 sequences, with approximately 20% observed a single time.

This material consisted of PBMCs, taken before treatment. This receptor was taken from a male donor with prostate cancer. This chain joins TRBV27 and TRBJ2-3; 14 nucleotides line up with TRBD2. Written as DNA, the CDR3 is TGTGCCAGCAGCCGTAGGACTAGCGGGAGGACCACAGATACGCAGTATTTT. Amino acids: CASSRRTSGRTTDTQYF.